The rows below give T cell receptor beta chains drawn from one sample of a study of blood T cell repertoires in COVID-19. Data came from immunoSEQ multiplex PCR; TCRdb stores just in-frame clones and leaves some out. This sample yields a few hundred thousand clones, of which 85% are seen a single time; roughly 3.7% belongs to the top ten. Sequenced material: peripheral blood. These receptors all come from a woman aged 18-29 years with acute or convalescent COVID-19. Each CDR3 is given with its conserved first and last residue. A D gene is named only where the DNA matches it firmly. Some rows have no size entry. The others give once, few or many, or a class for an expanded clone.

>NA|TRBJ1-2|NA|TRBV19
CASSIRESYGYTF
TGTGCCAGTAGTATCCGAGAGAGCTATGGCTACACCTTC
>NA|TRBJ1-6|NA|TRBV19
CASSQSPGGRDSPLHF
TGTGCCAGTAGTCAATCACCGGGAGGGAGAGACTCACCCCTCCACTTT
>NA|TRBJ1-1|NA|TRBV6-5
CASRVQRNTEAFF
TGTGCCAGCAGGGTACAGAGGAACACTGAAGCTTTCTTT
>TRBD1|TRBJ1-4|NA|TRBV11-2
CASSLVTGGGEKLFF
TGTGCCAGCAGCTTAGTGACAGGGGGAGGTGAAAAACTGTTTTTT
>NA|TRBJ1-1|NA|TRBV28
CASSPGPEAFF
TGTGCCAGCAGTCCAGGGCCTGAAGCTTTCTTT
>TRBD1|TRBJ2-7|NA|TRBV20-1
CSASEGTGANEQYF
TGCAGTGCTAGTGAGGGGACAGGGGCCAACGAGCAGTACTTC
>NA|TRBJ2-5|NA|TRBV15
CATSRDRRGGLQETQYF
TGTGCCACCAGCAGAGATCGGAGGGGTGGCTTGCAAGAGACCCAGTACTTC
>TRBD1|TRBJ1-2|NA|TRBV29-1
CSVERTGGIGDYGYTF
TGCAGCGTTGAACGGACAGGGGGCATTGGTGATTATGGCTACACCTTC
>NA|TRBJ1-4|NA|TRBV24-1
CATSDLVKEKLFF
TGTGCCACCAGTGATTTGGTGAAGGAGAAACTGTTTTTT
>NA|TRBJ2-1|NA|TRBV7-9
CASSRGNEQFF
TGTGCCAGCAGTCGGGGCAATGAGCAGTTCTTC
>NA|TRBJ2-7|NA|TRBV5-1
CASSLAISYEQYF
TGCGCCAGCAGCTTGGCTATATCCTACGAGCAGTACTTC
>TRBD2|TRBJ2-1|NA|TRBV29-1
CSVEGLAGVNEQFF
TGCAGCGTTGAAGGTCTAGCGGGGGTCAATGAGCAGTTCTTC
>NA|TRBJ2-5|NA|TRBV7-3
CASSLRGGVETQYF
TGTGCCAGCAGCTTAAGGGGGGGCGTGGAGACCCAGTACTTC
>NA|TRBJ1-6|NA|TRBV4-2
CASSEPGLQALHF
TGTGCCAGCAGCGAACCGGGACTCCAGGCCCTCCACTTT
>NA|TRBJ1-6|once|TRBV6-5
CASSYSSGTDNSPLHF
TGTGCCAGCAGTTACTCTTCGGGGACTGATAATTCACCCCTCCACTTT
>NA|TRBJ1-2|NA|TRBV9
CASSAGVFYGYTF
TGTGCCAGCAGCGCGGGGGTTTTCTATGGCTACACCTTC
>TRBD1|TRBJ1-5|NA|TRBV12-3/TRBV12-4
CASSGDRGQPQHF
TGTGCCAGCAGCGGGGACAGGGGGCAGCCCCAGCATTTT
>TRBD2|TRBJ2-7|NA|TRBV4-2
CASSQEGLAGGTYEQYF
TGTGCCAGCAGCCAGGAGGGACTAGCGGGGGGGACCTACGAGCAGTACTTC
>NA|TRBJ1-6|NA|TRBV19
CASSRERSSYNSPLHF
TGTGCCAGTAGCCGCGAGCGGAGCTCCTATAATTCACCCCTCCACTTT
>TRBD2|TRBJ2-7|few|TRBV28
CASRGSGGYEQYF
TGTGCCAGCAGGGGTAGCGGGGGTTACGAGCAGTACTTC
>TRBD2|TRBJ2-1|NA|TRBV18
CASSPISGVEQFF
TGTGCCAGCTCACCAATCAGCGGGGTTGAGCAGTTCTTC
>NA|TRBJ1-6|NA|TRBV7-8
CASRPTGSSPLHF
TGTGCCAGCAGACCTACAGGGAGTTCACCCCTCCACTTT
>NA|TRBJ1-2|NA|TRBV5-1
CASSLAGGLYGYGYTF
TGCGCCAGCAGCTTGGCCGGGGGGCTCTACGGCTATGGCTACACCTTC
>NA|TRBJ1-2|once|TRBV9
CASSVAGRGFGYTF
TGTGCCAGCAGCGTAGCCGGAAGGGGGTTCGGCTACACCTTC
>NA|TRBJ2-7|many|TRBV2
CASSDTTGNRDEQYF
TGTGCCAGCAGTGATACTACAGGGAATCGGGACGAGCAGTACTTC
>NA|TRBJ2-3|NA|TRBV7-2
CASSPGSGLRDTQYF
TGTGCCAGCAGCCCTGGGAGCGGACTTCGTGATACGCAGTATTTT
>NA|TRBJ1-6|NA|TRBV19
CASSMAKGGGAPLHF
TGTGCCAGTAGTATGGCCAAGGGTGGGGGCGCGCCCCTCCACTTT
>TRBD1|TRBJ2-7|NA|TRBV2
CASNRGAYEQYF
TGTGCCAGTAACAGGGGTGCCTACGAGCAGTACTTC
>TRBD1|TRBJ1-5|NA|TRBV6-4
CASSGPRQGAKQPQHF
TGTGCCAGCAGTGGCCCGAGACAGGGTGCCAAACAGCCCCAGCATTTT
>NA|TRBJ2-7|NA|TRBV29-1
CSVIGAEGLYEQYF
TGCAGCGTTATCGGGGCGGAGGGCCTCTACGAGCAGTACTTC
>TRBD1|TRBJ2-2|NA|TRBV2
CASRAGTGGTRELFF
TGTGCCAGCAGAGCTGGGACAGGGGGAACCCGGGAGCTGTTTTTT
>NA|TRBJ1-1|NA|TRBV14
CASSQGRQAFF
TGTGCCAGCAGCCAGGGCCGTCAGGCTTTCTTT
>TRBD1|TRBJ2-2|NA|TRBV5-4
CASSLAGTGITGELFF
TGTGCCAGCAGCTTGGCTGGGACAGGGATCACCGGGGAGCTGTTTTTT
>NA|TRBJ1-2|NA|TRBV5-6
CASSLLTALGYGYTF
TGTGCCAGCAGCCTTTTGACAGCCCTAGGCTATGGCTACACCTTC
>NA|TRBJ1-1|NA|TRBV24-1
CATSEKKQGSQAFF
TGTGCCACCAGTGAGAAAAAACAGGGCTCCCAAGCTTTCTTT
>NA|TRBJ1-5|NA|TRBV3-1/TRBV3-2
CASSQFLEQPQHF
TGTGCCAGCAGCCAATTCTTGGAGCAGCCCCAGCATTTT
>NA|TRBJ2-2|NA|TRBV15
CATSRVRDTGELFF
TGTGCCACCAGCAGAGTCCGAGACACCGGGGAGCTGTTTTTT
>TRBD1|TRBJ1-1|NA|TRBV27
CASIGQGLNTEAFF
TGTGCCAGCATCGGACAGGGGTTGAACACTGAAGCTTTCTTT
>TRBD1|TRBJ1-2|NA|TRBV5-1
CASSLWSQGVYGYTF
TGCGCCAGCAGCTTGTGGAGCCAGGGGGTTTATGGCTACACCTTC
>TRBD1|TRBJ1-4|NA|TRBV15
CATSTEPTGANEKLFF
TGTGCCACCAGCACCGAGCCGACAGGGGCGAATGAAAAACTGTTTTTT
>TRBD1|TRBJ2-1|few|TRBV10-1
CASRGTGGYNEQFF
TGCGCCAGCAGGGGGACAGGGGGCTACAATGAGCAGTTCTTC
>NA|TRBJ1-1|NA|TRBV3-1/TRBV3-2
CASSQTTLEAFF
TGTGCCAGCAGCCAAACGACACTTGAAGCTTTCTTT
>NA|TRBJ2-1|NA|TRBV18
CASSQEQGLEQFF
TGTGCCAGCTCACAGGAGCAGGGTCTTGAGCAGTTCTTC
>TRBD1|TRBJ1-6|NA|TRBV5-1
CASSTGQGSSYNSPLHF
TGCGCCAGCAGCACCGGACAGGGGAGCTCCTATAATTCACCCCTCCACTTT
>NA|TRBJ1-4|NA|TRBV3-1/TRBV3-2
CASSQDPPRQTNEKLFF
TGTGCCAGCAGCCAAGACCCACCGAGGCAAACTAATGAAAAACTGTTTTTT
>NA|TRBJ1-6|NA|TRBV12-3/TRBV12-4
CASSLTGSSPLHF
TGTGCCAGCAGTTTAACAGGGAGTTCACCCCTCCACTTT
>TRBD2|TRBJ2-3|NA|TRBV6-6
CASSLHPSSGGAGDTQYF
TGTGCCAGCAGTCTGCATCCCTCTAGCGGGGGGGCCGGAGATACGCAGTATTTT
>TRBD1|TRBJ2-5|NA|TRBV7-2
CASSLPGTGGAQETQYF
TGTGCCAGCAGCTTACCCGGGACAGGGGGCGCCCAAGAGACCCAGTACTTC
>NA|TRBJ2-1|once|TRBV19
CASSMYRANEQFF
TGTGCCAGTAGTATGTACAGGGCAAATGAGCAGTTCTTC
>TRBD2|TRBJ2-5|NA|TRBV5-1
CASSYGLAGAQYF
TGCGCCAGCAGCTACGGACTAGCGGGAGCCCAGTACTTC
>NA|TRBJ2-1|NA|TRBV5-4
CASSAQSLGNEQFF
TGTGCCAGCAGCGCTCAATCACTAGGTAATGAGCAGTTCTTC
>TRBD1|TRBJ1-5|NA|TRBV2
CASRDRLNSNQPQHF
TGTGCCAGCAGGGACAGGCTTAATAGCAATCAGCCCCAGCATTTT